This T cell receptor (beta chain) is drawn from a study of STAT5B mutations in CD4+ large granular lymphocyte leukemia. Points from the study as a whole: No patients shared main leukemic clonotypes, though roughly 25% appeared at low frequency elsewhere.

Repertoires were generated with immunoSEQ multiplex PCR, while TCRdb's copy carries only in-frame clones and drops some. Altogether about 24,000 clones are present, about two thirds being singletons, with the ten largest covering approximately 0.65%. This CDR3 region has 18 residues. V shed 2 bases and J shed 5 bases, with 24 bases lying between them. From germline, CDR1 is SGHTA and CDR2 FQGNSA. This clone was observed a few times. Its antigen is as yet unknown. The J gene is TRBJ1-1, the V gene TRBV7-2; possibly TRBD1 for D (5 bases). The material sequenced was CD4+ T cells from blood buffy coats. The clonotype was recovered from a human donor in good health. The CDR3 DNA sequence: TGTGCCAGCAGCTTATCTGCGGGGCTCTTCCGAATTCGGACTGAAGCTTTCTTT. This codes for CASSLSAGLFRIRTEAFF.